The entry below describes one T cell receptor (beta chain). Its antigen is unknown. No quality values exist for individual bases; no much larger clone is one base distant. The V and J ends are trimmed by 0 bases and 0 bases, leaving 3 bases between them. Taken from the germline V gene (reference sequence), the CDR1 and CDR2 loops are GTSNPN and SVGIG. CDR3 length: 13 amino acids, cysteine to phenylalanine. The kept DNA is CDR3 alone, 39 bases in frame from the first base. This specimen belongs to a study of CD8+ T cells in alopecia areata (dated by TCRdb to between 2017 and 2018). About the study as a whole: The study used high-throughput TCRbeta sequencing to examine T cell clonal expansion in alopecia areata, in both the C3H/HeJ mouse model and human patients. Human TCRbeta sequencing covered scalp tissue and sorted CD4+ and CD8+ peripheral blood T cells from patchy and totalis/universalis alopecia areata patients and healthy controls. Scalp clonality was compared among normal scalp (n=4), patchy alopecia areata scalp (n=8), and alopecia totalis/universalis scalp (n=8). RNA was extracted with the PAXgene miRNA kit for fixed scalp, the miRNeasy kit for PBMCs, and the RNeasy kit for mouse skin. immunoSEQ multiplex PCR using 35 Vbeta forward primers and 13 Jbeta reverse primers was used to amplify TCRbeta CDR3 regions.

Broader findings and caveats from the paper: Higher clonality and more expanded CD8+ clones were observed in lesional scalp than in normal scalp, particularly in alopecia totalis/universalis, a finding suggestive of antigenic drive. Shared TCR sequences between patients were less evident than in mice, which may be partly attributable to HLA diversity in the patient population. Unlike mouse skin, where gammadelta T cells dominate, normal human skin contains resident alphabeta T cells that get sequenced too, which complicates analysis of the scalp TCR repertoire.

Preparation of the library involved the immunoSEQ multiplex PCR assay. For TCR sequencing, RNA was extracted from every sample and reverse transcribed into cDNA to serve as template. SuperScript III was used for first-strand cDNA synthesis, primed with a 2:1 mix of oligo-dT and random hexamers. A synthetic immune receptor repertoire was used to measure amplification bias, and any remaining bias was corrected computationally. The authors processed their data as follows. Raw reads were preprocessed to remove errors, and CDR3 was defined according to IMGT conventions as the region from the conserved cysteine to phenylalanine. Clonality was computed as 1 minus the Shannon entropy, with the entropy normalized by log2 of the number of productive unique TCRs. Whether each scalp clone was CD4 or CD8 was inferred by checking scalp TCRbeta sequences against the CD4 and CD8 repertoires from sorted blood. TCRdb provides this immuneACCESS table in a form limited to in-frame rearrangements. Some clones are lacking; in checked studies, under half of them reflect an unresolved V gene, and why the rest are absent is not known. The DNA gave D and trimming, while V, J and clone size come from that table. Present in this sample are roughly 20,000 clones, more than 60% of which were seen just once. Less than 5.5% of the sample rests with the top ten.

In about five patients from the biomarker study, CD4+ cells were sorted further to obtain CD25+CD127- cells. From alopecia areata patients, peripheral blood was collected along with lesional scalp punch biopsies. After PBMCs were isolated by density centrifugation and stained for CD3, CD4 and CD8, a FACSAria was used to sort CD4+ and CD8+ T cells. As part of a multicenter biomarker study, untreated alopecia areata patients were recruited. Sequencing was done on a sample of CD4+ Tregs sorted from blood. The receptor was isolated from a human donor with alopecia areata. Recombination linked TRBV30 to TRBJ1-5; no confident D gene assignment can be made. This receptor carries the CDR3 CAWSVSSNQPQHF. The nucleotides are TGTGCCTGGAGTGTAAGTAGCAATCAGCCCCAGCATTTT.